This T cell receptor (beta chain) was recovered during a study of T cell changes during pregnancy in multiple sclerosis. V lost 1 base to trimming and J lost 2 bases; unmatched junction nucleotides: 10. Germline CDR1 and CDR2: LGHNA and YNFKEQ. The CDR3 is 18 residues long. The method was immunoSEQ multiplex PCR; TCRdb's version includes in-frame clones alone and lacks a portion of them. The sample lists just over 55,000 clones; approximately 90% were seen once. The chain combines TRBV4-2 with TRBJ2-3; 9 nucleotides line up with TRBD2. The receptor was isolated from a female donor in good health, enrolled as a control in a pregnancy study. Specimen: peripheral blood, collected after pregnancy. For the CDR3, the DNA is TGTGCCAGCAGCCAAGCCCGATCGACTAGCGGTATCACAGATACGCAGTATTTT. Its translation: CASSQARSTSGITDTQYF.